Listed below are T cell receptor beta chains from one sample, sequenced in a study of T cells in localized non-small cell lung cancer. TCRdb's copy holds only in-frame clones and misses some; the assay was immunoSEQ multiplex PCR. Counted here are about 33,000 clones, about nine tenths occurring once; the ten biggest clones make up around 17%. This specimen consisted of peripheral blood mononuclear cells, obtained before any cancer treatment. These receptor sequences come from a man aged 35 to 70 with stage III lung adenocarcinoma. Both conserved end residues are part of each CDR3. The D gene is left open where the match is weak. Part of the rows lack a size; the others show once, few, many or a class for expanded clones.

.,TRBJ2-1,TRBD2,TRBV5-3,CARSYLTSNPEQFF,TGTGCCAGAAGCTACCTGACTAGCAACCCAGAGCAGTTCTTC
.,TRBJ2-1,.,TRBV30,CAWSTSYGNNEQFF,TGTGCCTGGAGCACCTCTTACGGGAACAATGAGCAGTTCTTC
few,TRBJ2-7,TRBD1,TRBV18,CASSPRDRGRDEQYF,TGTGCCAGCTCACCGCGGGACAGGGGGAGAGACGAGCAGTACTTC
.,TRBJ2-7,.,TRBV4-3,CASSQDHRAGSYEQYF,TGCGCCAGCAGCCAAGATCATAGGGCGGGTTCCTACGAGCAGTACTTC
.,TRBJ2-7,.,TRBV2,CASSEPAGEQYF,TGTGCCAGCAGTGAACCAGCTGGCGAGCAGTACTTC
.,TRBJ1-1,.,TRBV30,CAWNRGMNTEAFF,TGTGCCTGGAATCGGGGGATGAACACTGAAGCTTTCTTT
.,TRBJ1-2,.,TRBV29-1,CSVENRDRGYTF,TGCAGCGTTGAAAACAGGGATCGTGGCTACACCTTC
.,TRBJ2-1,TRBD1,TRBV7-9,CASSLLDRGAYNEQFF,TGTGCCAGCAGCTTACTGGACAGGGGCGCTTACAATGAGCAGTTCTTC
.,TRBJ1-5,.,TRBV6-5,CASRTSGYSNQPQHF,TGTGCCAGCAGGACCTCGGGTTATAGCAATCAGCCCCAGCATTTT
.,TRBJ1-1,.,TRBV28,CASKGGKWNTEAFF,TGTGCCAGCAAGGGGGGCAAGTGGAACACTGAAGCTTTCTTT
.,TRBJ1-2,.,TRBV6-1,CASRRGTNYGYTF,TGTGCCAGCAGGAGGGGAACTAACTATGGCTACACCTTC
.,TRBJ1-3,TRBD1,TRBV18,CASSPLDRGPGNTIYF,TGTGCCAGCTCACCCTTGGACAGGGGGCCCGGAAACACCATATATTTT
.,TRBJ2-3,TRBD2,TRBV7-9,CASSLDASGGLTDTQYF,TGTGCCAGCAGCTTAGATGCTAGCGGGGGGCTCACAGATACGCAGTATTTT
.,TRBJ1-2,TRBD1,TRBV6-1,CASRDRGMVYGYTF,TGTGCCAGCAGGGACAGGGGGATGGTTTATGGCTACACCTTC
.,TRBJ2-2,.,TRBV5-5,CASSLGQTTGELFF,TGTGCCAGCAGCTTGGGACAGACGACCGGGGAGCTGTTTTTT
.,TRBJ1-5,.,TRBV19,CASSIQGSSNQPQHF,TGTGCCAGTAGCATACAGGGAAGTAGCAATCAGCCCCAGCATTTT
.,TRBJ2-7,TRBD2,TRBV6-6,CASNSPGLASEQYF,TGTGCCAGCAATTCGCCGGGACTAGCATCCGAGCAGTACTTC
.,TRBJ2-1,.,TRBV20-1,CSASSYNEQFF,TGCAGTGCTAGTTCCTACAATGAGCAGTTCTTC
.,TRBJ2-1,TRBD2,TRBV7-2,CASSLAGVAGPGEQFF,TGTGCCAGCAGCTTGGCCGGCGTAGCGGGGCCGGGTGAGCAGTTCTTC
.,TRBJ2-5,TRBD2,TRBV7-2,CASSRTSGGTGETQYF,TGTGCCAGCAGCAGGACTAGCGGGGGGACGGGGGAGACCCAGTACTTC
.,TRBJ2-5,.,TRBV14,CASSQGWVETQYF,TGTGCCAGCAGCCAAGGTTGGGTGGAGACCCAGTACTTC
.,TRBJ1-4,TRBD1,TRBV28,CASSHRDRGQKLFF,TGTGCCAGCAGTCACCGGGACAGGGGCCAAAAACTGTTTTTT
.,TRBJ1-6,TRBD1,TRBV5-4,CASSSSTGVRSPLHF,TGTGCCAGCAGTTCATCAACAGGGGTTCGGTCACCCCTCCACTTT
.,TRBJ1-1,.,TRBV7-9,CASSLAENTEAFF,TGTGCCAGCAGCTTAGCTGAAAACACTGAAGCTTTCTTT
.,TRBJ1-6,.,TRBV19,CASSIRRGSSYNSPLHF,TGTGCCAGTAGTATAAGAAGGGGAAGCTCCTATAATTCACCCCTCCACTTT
.,TRBJ1-5,.,TRBV7-2,CASSFYLDSNQPQHF,TGTGCCAGCAGCTTTTATTTAGATAGCAATCAGCCCCAGCATTTT
.,TRBJ2-1,TRBD2,TRBV5-6,CASSTASGGTNEQFF,TGTGCCAGCAGCACCGCTAGCGGGGGGACCAATGAGCAGTTCTTC
.,TRBJ1-1,.,TRBV30,CAWIDSNTEAFF,TGTGCCTGGATAGACAGTAACACTGAAGCTTTCTTT
.,TRBJ1-5,.,TRBV2,CASRGTSQPQHF,TGTGCCAGCAGGGGGACAAGTCAGCCCCAGCATTTT
.,TRBJ1-2,.,TRBV11-2,CASSLSVPYGYTF,TGTGCCAGCAGCTTGTCCGTTCCCTATGGCTACACCTTC
.,TRBJ1-5,.,TRBV4-2,CASSQDTLVRSQHF,TGTGCCAGCAGCCAGGATACCCTCGTGAGGTCCCAGCATTTT
.,TRBJ1-2,TRBD1,TRBV19,CASRPGGDYGYTF,TGTGCCAGTAGGCCAGGGGGGGACTATGGCTACACCTTC
.,TRBJ2-1,.,TRBV5-4,CASSPRGGGSNEQFF,TGTGCCAGCAGCCCACGGGGCGGGGGCTCCAATGAGCAGTTCTTC
.,TRBJ1-5,.,TRBV2,CASSEVSNQPQHF,TGTGCCAGCAGTGAGGTGAGCAATCAGCCCCAGCATTTT
once,TRBJ2-5,.,TRBV27,CASSGGGAGETQYF,TGTGCCAGCAGTGGAGGGGGGGCAGGAGAGACCCAGTACTTC
.,TRBJ1-4,.,TRBV11-3,CASSYGLATNEKLFF,TGTGCCAGCAGCTACGGCCTGGCAACTAATGAAAAACTGTTTTTT
.,TRBJ2-3,.,TRBV5-5,CASSLALQGSTDTQYF,TGTGCCAGCAGCTTGGCTCTCCAGGGGAGCACAGATACGCAGTATTTT
.,TRBJ1-1,TRBD1,TRBV6-5,CASRRGLGTEAFF,TGTGCCAGCAGGAGGGGGCTGGGCACTGAAGCTTTCTTT
.,TRBJ1-3,.,TRBV5-1,CASSLEGPGNTIYF,TGCGCCAGCAGCTTGGAGGGCCCTGGAAACACCATATATTTT
.,TRBJ2-3,.,TRBV7-9,CASSAGEWGASTDTQYF,TGTGCCAGCAGCGCAGGGGAATGGGGGGCCAGCACAGATACGCAGTATTTT
.,TRBJ1-5,TRBD1,TRBV7-2,CASSFLGQGASQPQHF,TGTGCCAGCAGCTTTTTGGGACAGGGGGCGAGTCAGCCCCAGCATTTT
once,TRBJ2-5,.,TRBV7-2,CASSLGWASTETQYF,TGTGCCAGCAGCTTAGGTTGGGCCTCTACGGAGACCCAGTACTTC
few,TRBJ2-1,.,TRBV4-1,CASSQTTGEEQFF,TGCGCCAGCAGCCAGACAACAGGTGAAGAGCAGTTCTTC
.,TRBJ1-2,.,TRBV29-1,CSAPRGVPGYGYTF,TGCAGCGCCCCCCGGGGGGTCCCCGGCTATGGTTACACCTTC
once,TRBJ1-6,TRBD1,TRBV6-6,CASRPQGGGNNSPLHF,TGTGCCAGCAGACCACAGGGGGGGGGAAATAATTCACCCCTCCACTTT
.,TRBJ1-4,.,TRBV18,CASSPLREPTNEKLFF,TGTGCCAGCTCACCACTCCGGGAACCAACTAATGAAAAACTGTTTTTT